These 30 T cell receptor beta chains share one sample of origin, sequenced in a study of shared clonotypes between healthy human individuals. The repertoire was sequenced with immunoSEQ multiplex PCR; TCRdb's copy has only in-frame clones and lacks some. The sample consists of 2,500,000 or so clones, roughly 92% of them appearing once. Sequences were obtained from naive CD4+ T cells from PBMCs. As to subset: CD45RA+ positively selected. These receptor sequences come from a man younger than 35 in good health. Some clones in this sample may be carry-over from other donors' samples.

J is TRBJ2-6 and V is TRBV28; maybe TRBD1 (5 bases). The CDR3 consists of 17 residues. The ends were cut back, 2 bases at V and 2 bases at J, with 13 bases in the middle. CDR1 MDHEN and CDR2 SYDVKM come from the germline V gene. CDR3 amino acids: CASSLSLGLAGANVLTF. CDR3 bases: TGTGCCAGCAGTTTAAGCCTGGGGCTTGCTGGGGCCAACGTCCTGACTTTC.

The chain couples TRBV28 to TRBJ1-5; no clear D. Germline CDR1 and CDR2: MDHEN and SYDVKM. Trimming pared 5 bases from V and 3 bases from J, leaving 11 bases between. The CDR3 length is 14 residues. CDR3 bases: TGTGCCAGCAGTCCCTGGGCAGACAATCAGCCCCAGCATTTT. This sequence encodes CASSPWADNQPQHF.

The gene calls are TRBV9 and TRBJ2-1; D possibly corresponds to TRBD2 (6 bases). The CDR3 covers 18 residues. V was cut by 2 bases and J by 0 bases, with 18 bases left in between. CDR1 is SGDLS and CDR2 is YYNGEE in the germline V gene. The CDR3 reads CASSVRSGGAVSYNEQFF. The DNA of the CDR3 is TGTGCCAGCAGCGTTCGTTCCGGAGGGGCGGTCTCCTACAATGAGCAGTTCTTC. The whole variable domain, filled in from reference TRBV9 and TRBJ2-1, reads DSGVTQTPKHLITATGQRVTLRCSPRSGDLSVYWYQQSLDQGLQFLIQYYNGEERAKGNILERFSAQQFPDLHSELNLSSLELGDSALYFCASSVRSGGAVSYNEQFFGPGTRLTVL.

About this clone itself: Other nucleotide sequences in the sample specify the same CDR3. The rearrangement uses TRBV28 and TRBJ2-7; TRBD2 agrees at 12 bases. The CDR3 is made up of 16 amino acids. From germline, CDR1 is MDHEN and CDR2 SYDVKM. With V trimmed by 4 bases and J by 1 base, 5 bases remained unmatched. CDR3 sequence (DNA): TGTGCCAGCAGTTCACCGGGACTAGCGGGTTCCTACGAGCAGTACTTC. Translated, it gives CASSSPGLAGSYEQYF.

The V and J genes are TRBV18 and TRBJ1-1; TRBD1 is a possible D gene (5 bases). Germline values: CDR1 KGHSH, CDR2 LQKENI. The CDR3 contains 13 residues. V dropped 9 bases and J dropped 0 bases, with 11 bases sitting between them. Here the CDR3 DNA reads TGTGCCAGTCGTGACAGCCTGAACACTGAAGCTTTCTTT. Translated: CASRDSLNTEAFF.

This clone has a single count. The chain has TRBV2 and TRBJ1-1; D is ambiguous. Trimming shortened V by 2 bases and J by 1 base, and 8 bases separated the two germline ends. Per germline, CDR1 SNHLY and CDR2 FYNNEI. The CDR3 is 14 amino acids. In DNA form, the CDR3 reads TGTGCCAGCAGTGAATTACCGAGGAACACTGAAGCTTTCTTT. Protein: CASSELPRNTEAFF.

For this clone: The sample holds other DNA sequences that translate to the same CDR3. The V call is TRBV5-5, the J call TRBJ1-2; D gene unclear. CDR1 SGHKS and CDR2 YYEKEE come from the germline V gene (reference sequence). This CDR3 has 13 amino acids. The V end was cut by 0 bases, the J end by 6 bases, with 9 bases between. CDR3 in amino acids: CASSLGPGDGYTF. The CDR3 nucleotides read TGTGCCAGCAGCTTGGGGCCGGGCGATGGCTACACCTTC.

This chain connects TRBV19 to TRBJ1-3; a possible D gene is TRBD1 (6 bases). This CDR3 has 14 amino acids. Germline assignment: CDR1 LNHDA and CDR2 SQIVND (reference sequence). V shed 5 bases and J shed 4 bases, with 12 bases lying between them. In nucleotides, the CDR3 is TGTGCCAGTAGTTATCGGACAGCCGGAAACACCATATATTTT. This translates into CASSYRTAGNTIYF.

The chain has TRBV6-1 and TRBJ1-2, with D uncertain. V was shortened by 0 bases and J by 3 bases, with 8 bases between the two germline ends. The length of the CDR3 is 14 residues. Germline assignment: CDR1 MNHNS and CDR2 SASEGT. The CDR3 DNA reads TGTGCCAGCAGTGAAGCCGATCCAGACTATGGCTACACCTTC. This gives the protein CASSEADPDYGYTF.

The chain joins TRBV6-6 to TRBJ1-5, with D uncertain. CDR3 size: 13 residues. Germline loops: CDR1 MNHNY, CDR2 SVGAGI (reference sequence). The V end was cut by 5 bases, the J end by 9 bases, with 14 bases between. The CDR3 is CASSQNEGVPQHF. DNA for the CDR3: TGTGCCAGCAGTCAAAACGAGGGCGTGCCCCAGCATTTT.

The V call is TRBV5-4, the J call TRBJ1-5, with a weak D call TRBD1 (5 bases). The V gene's germline CDR1 is SGHNT and CDR2 YYREEE (reference sequence). V was trimmed by 5 bases and J by 5 bases, leaving 17 bases between them. CDR3 length equals 15 residues. This chain's CDR3 is CASRVRGIGYQPQHF. CDR3 coding DNA: TGTGCCAGCAGAGTGAGGGGTATTGGGTATCAGCCCCAGCATTTT.

Concerning this clone itself: This same CDR3 is encoded by further DNA sequences in the sample. J is TRBJ1-3 and V is TRBV28; D is perhaps TRBD1 (5 bases). This CDR3 has 15 residues. The germline CDR1 and CDR2 sequences are MDHEN and SYDVKM. V shed 2 bases and J shed 1 base, with 9 bases lying between them. CDR3 protein: CASSLGGASGNTIYF. The CDR3 nucleotides are TGTGCCAGCAGTTTAGGAGGGGCTTCTGGAAACACCATATATTTT.

The chain couples TRBV5-1 to TRBJ2-5, with D possibly TRBD1 on 6 matching bases. This CDR3 region has 14 residues. Germline V lookup: CDR1 SGHRS, CDR2 YFSETQ. V dropped 4 bases and J dropped 5 bases, with 15 bases sitting between them. CDR3 amino acids: CASSPQQGAETQYF. DNA of the CDR3: TGCGCCAGCAGCCCACAACAGGGCGCGGAGACCCAGTACTTC.

The rearrangement uses TRBV28 and TRBJ2-7; TRBD1 matches at 7 bases. Per the germline V gene, CDR1 is MDHEN and CDR2 is SYDVKM. Trimming removed 6 bases from V and 7 bases from J; junction bases left unmatched: 12. The CDR3 extends over 14 amino acids. The CDR3: CASRATDRVREQYF. For the CDR3, the DNA is TGTGCCAGCAGAGCTACAGACAGGGTACGTGAGCAGTACTTC.

The genes are TRBV27 and TRBJ2-5, with D tentatively TRBD1 (6 bases). Germline CDR1 and CDR2: MNHEY and SMNVEV (reference sequence). This CDR3 has 13 amino acids. Trimming pared 2 bases from V and 5 bases from J, leaving 9 bases between. In DNA form, the CDR3 reads TGTGCCAGCAGTTTAAGACAGGCGGAGACCCAGTACTTC. Residues: CASSLRQAETQYF.

This chain joins TRBV7-8 and TRBJ2-3, with D perhaps TRBD1 or TRBD2 (7 bases each). Germline lookup yields CDR1 SGHVS and CDR2 FQNEAQ. V was clipped by 5 bases and J by 4 bases, with 25 bases between them. The CDR3 covers 18 residues. The CDR3 nucleotides read TGTGCCAGCAGCCGCACAGGTTCTAGCGGAGGGGGCGCAGATACGCAGTATTTT. This sequence encodes CASSRTGSSGGGADTQYF.

The rearrangement links TRBV7-3 to TRBJ1-1, with TRBD1 matching 11 bases. After removal of 6 bases from V and 7 bases from J, the junction contained 10 bases not matched to a gene. Per the germline V gene, CDR1 is SGHTA and CDR2 is FQGTGA. CDR3 size: 15 residues. The CDR3 region is CASSPGTGGYGEAFF. For the CDR3, the DNA is TGTGCCAGCAGTCCCGGGACAGGGGGGTATGGTGAAGCTTTCTTT.

The chain carries TRBV7-6 and TRBJ2-5; a weak D match, TRBD2 (5 bases). The V gene's germline CDR1 is SGHVS and CDR2 FNYEAQ. This CDR3 contains 14 residues. Trimming left V 2 bases short and J 5 bases short, with 12 bases between. The CDR3 DNA follows: TGTGCCAGCAGCTTACGGCGGGCTAGGGAGACCCAGTACTTC. It codes for CASSLRRARETQYF.

The J gene is TRBJ1-2, the V gene TRBV10-1; D unclear. The V and J ends lost 10 bases and 6 bases respectively, with 6 bases between them. This CDR3 contains 9 residues. Germline V gives CDR1 WNHNN, CDR2 SYGVQD (reference sequence). The DNA for the CDR3 is TGCGCCACTCTCCATGGCTACACCTTC. It is translated as CATLHGYTF.

The chain recombines TRBV2 with TRBJ1-5; 8 bases map to TRBD1. The CDR3 spans 14 residues. Germline V gives CDR1 SNHLY, CDR2 FYNNEI. V gave up 6 bases and J gave up 6 bases; unmatched junction bases: 7. The CDR3 bases are TGTGCCAGCAGCGCTACAGGGGGGACTCAGCCCCAGCATTTT. Residues: CASSATGGTQPQHF.

This rearrangement joins TRBV28 to TRBJ2-7; TRBD2 aligns across 8 bases. With 7 bases clipped from V and 2 bases from J, the junction kept 7 bases outside the gene matches. The CDR3 is 14 residues long. CDR1 and CDR2 (germline): MDHEN, SYDVKM. The CDR3 protein is CASKPGTSAYEQYF. CDR3 DNA sequence: TGTGCCAGCAAACCCGGGACTAGTGCCTACGAGCAGTACTTC.

The chain joins TRBV10-3 to TRBJ2-7; D is ambiguous. CDR1 and CDR2 from the germline V gene are ENHRY and SYGVKD. The length of the CDR3 is 12 residues. V gave up 6 bases and J gave up 0 bases, with 6 bases separating them. The CDR3 DNA follows: TGTGCCATCAGCGCTAGCTCCTACGAGCAGTACTTC. It encodes CAISASSYEQYF.

As DNA, the CDR3 is TGTGCCAGCCGGGAGGTCCGCGAAACAGATACGCAGTATTTT. Encoded protein: CASREVRETDTQYF. V and J are TRBV7-8 and TRBJ2-3; 7 positions match TRBD2. The CDR3 is 14 amino acids. With 8 bases clipped from V and 3 bases from J, the junction kept 8 bases outside the gene matches. Germline CDR1 is SGHVS and CDR2 is FQNEAQ.

The chain combines TRBV7-9 with TRBJ2-7; 9 nucleotides match TRBD2. The CDR3 has 15 amino acids. With 0 bases clipped from V and 2 bases from J, the junction kept 2 bases outside the gene matches. Germline V gives CDR1 SEHNR, CDR2 FQNEAQ (reference sequence). CDR3 coding DNA: TGTGCCAGCAGCTTAGCGACTAGCGGTGCCTACGAGCAGTACTTC. This gives the protein CASSLATSGAYEQYF.

The CDR3 DNA sequence: TGTGCCAGTAGCCTTGTGGGGCTCTCTGGGGCCAACGTCCTGACTTTC. Translating it yields CASSLVGLSGANVLTF. The chain combines TRBV19 with TRBJ2-6; possible D gene TRBD1, 5 bases. Germline assignment: CDR1 LNHDA and CDR2 SQIVND (reference sequence). Trimming left V 6 bases short and J 0 bases short, with 12 bases between. The CDR3 consists of 16 residues.

Remarks on this clone: The same CDR3 can be traced to other DNA sequences in this sample. The J gene is TRBJ2-2, the V gene TRBV7-3; D gene unclear. There are 13 residues in the CDR3. V lost 0 bases and J 4 bases, leaving 3 bases between the germline ends. The germline CDR1 and CDR2 sequences are SGHTA and FQGTGA. The CDR3: CASSLTGTGELFF. The CDR3 DNA sequence: TGTGCCAGCAGCTTAACGGGCACCGGGGAGCTGTTTTTT.

J is TRBJ2-1 and V is TRBV6-5, with TRBD1 matching 9 bases. This CDR3 has 15 residues. The junction had 7 bases not matched to a gene; V was cut back by 6 bases and J by 4 bases. Germline V gives CDR1 MNHEY, CDR2 SVGAGI. CDR3 in DNA: TGTGCCAGCAGGGCCGACAGGGGGTCATACAATGAGCAGTTCTTC. It translates to CASRADRGSYNEQFF.

The CDR3 sequence: CATMGQPSSYEQYF. The CDR3 DNA reads as TGTGCCACCATGGGACAGCCAAGCTCCTACGAGCAGTACTTC. V usage is TRBV6-1 and J usage is TRBJ2-7; 7 bases line up with TRBD1. Trimming at V came to 10 bases and at J to 0 bases, leaving 9 bases not matched to a gene. Looked up from germline, CDR1 is MNHNS and CDR2 is SASEGT. The CDR3 has 14 amino acids.

DNA of the CDR3: TGTGCCAGCAGCTCCGGGACAGGGGACAATCAGCCCCAGCATTTT. Protein product: CASSSGTGDNQPQHF. The chain employs TRBV7-8 and TRBJ1-5, with 10 bases identical to TRBD1. V shed 4 bases, J shed 3 bases, and the junction held 3 bases outside the gene matches. The V gene's germline CDR1 is SGHVS and CDR2 FQNEAQ. This CDR3 is built from 15 residues.

This chain connects TRBV25-1 to TRBJ2-1; D is undetermined. The length of the CDR3 is 14 residues. The V gene lost 5 bases and the J gene lost 10 bases, with 18 bases spanning the gap. Germline CDR1 is MGHDK and CDR2 is SYGVNS. CDR3 in amino acids: CASSKPHTSNEQFF. The CDR3 bases are TGTGCCAGCAGTAAACCTCATACATCAAACGAGCAGTTCTTC.